These 28 T cell receptor beta chains were all obtained from the same sample, sequenced in a study of blood T cell repertoires in COVID-19. TCRdb's table, derived via immunoSEQ multiplex PCR, lists solely in-frame clones and lacks some. There are about 170,000 clones in the sample; about three quarters occur only once, and about 8.3% lies in the top ten. Sample: peripheral blood. These receptors originate from a man between 60 and 70 years old with acute or convalescent COVID-19.

The J gene is TRBJ2-5, the V gene TRBV5-1, with TRBD1 identical over 8 bases. From germline, CDR1 is SGHRS and CDR2 YFSETQ. This CDR3 region has 14 residues. J lost 2 bases, V lost 4 bases, and 4 bases had no gene match. The CDR3 coding sequence is TGCGCCAGCAGCCTGGGACAGGCGCAAGAGACCCAGTACTTC. As protein: CASSLGQAQETQYF. Full variable domain (missing parts from reference TRBV5-1 and TRBJ2-5): KAGVTQTPRYLIKTRGQQVTLSCSPISGHRSVSWYQQTPGQGLQFLFEYFSETQRNKGNFPGRFSGRQFSNSRSEMNVSTLELGDSALYLCASSLGQAQETQYFGPGTRLLVL.

J is TRBJ2-2 and V is TRBV5-4, with a tentative D call TRBD1 (6 bases). Trimming removed 0 bases at V and 6 bases at J, with 6 bases between. CDR3 length: 13 amino acids. Germline values: CDR1 SGHNT, CDR2 YYREEE (reference sequence). DNA for the CDR3: TGTGCCAGCAGCTTGGAGGGGGCCGGGGAGCTGTTTTTT. Its protein product is CASSLEGAGELFF.

The J gene is TRBJ2-7, the V gene TRBV7-2; 13 bases agree with TRBD2. In germline, CDR1 is SGHTA, CDR2 FQGNSA. This CDR3 region has 16 residues. V gave up 1 base and J gave up 0 bases; unmatched junction bases: 0. The CDR3 coding sequence is TGTGCCAGCAGCTTAGGACTAGCGGGGGGCTCCTACGAGCAGTACTTC. Its protein product is CASSLGLAGGSYEQYF.

In its sample, this clone was seen a few times. The chain carries TRBV5-6 and TRBJ2-7; 9 bases fit TRBD1. Germline loops: CDR1 SGHDT, CDR2 YYEEEE. This CDR3 has 15 residues. The V segment lost 3 bases and the J segment 2 bases; nucleotides outside the gene matches: 6. CDR3: CASSYGTGITYEQYF. The CDR3 DNA follows: TGTGCCAGCAGCTACGGGACAGGGATTACCTACGAGCAGTACTTC. Full variable domain (outside the CDR3, taken from reference TRBV5-6 and TRBJ2-7): DAGVTQSPTHLIKTRGQQVTLRCSPKSGHDTVSWYQQALGQGPQFIFQYYEEEERQRGNFPDRFSGHQFPNYSSELNVNALLLGDSALYLCASSYGTGITYEQYFGPGTRLTVT.

DNA for the CDR3: TGTGCCAGCAGCTTGAGGACAGGGGCGGGAAACACCATATATTTT. Amino acid sequence: CASSLRTGAGNTIYF. This rearrangement joins TRBV5-4 to TRBJ1-3, with 9 nucleotides matching TRBD1. CDR1 SGHNT and CDR2 YYREEE come from the germline V gene (reference sequence). V shed 1 base, J shed 4 bases, and the junction held 3 bases outside the gene matches. The CDR3 has 15 amino acids.

This CDR3 is CASNQSGETQYF. The CDR3 region has the DNA TGTGCCAGCAACCAATCAGGGGAGACCCAGTACTTC. V gene TRBV7-2 combines with J gene TRBJ2-5; weak D call: TRBD1 (5 bases). In germline, CDR1 is SGHTA, CDR2 FQGNSA. Trimming took 7 bases from V and 5 from J, leaving 11 bases between them. The CDR3 extends over 12 amino acids.

By share, this clone counts as medium-sized. CDR3 coding DNA: TGTGCCAGCAGACCTAACAGCAACACTGAAGCTTTCTTT. Translating it yields CASRPNSNTEAFF. This chain links TRBV3-1 (or the pseudogene TRBV3-2) with TRBJ1-1, with D unclear. CDR1 is LGHDT, CDR2 YNNKEL, per germline (reference sequence). The CDR3 consists of 13 residues. V was shortened by 6 bases and J by 2 bases, with 10 bases between the two germline ends.

CDR3 residues: CSLGRDTEAFF. Here the CDR3 DNA reads TGCAGCCTCGGCAGGGACACTGAAGCTTTCTTT. This sequence joins TRBV29-1 and TRBJ1-1; possibly TRBD1 for D (5 bases). CDR3 length equals 11 residues. Trimming removed 8 bases from V and 3 bases from J, with 10 bases in between. Looked up from germline, CDR1 is SQVTM and CDR2 is ANQGSEA.

The chain links TRBV6-4 to TRBJ2-3, with 10 nucleotides matching TRBD2. CDR3 length equals 14 residues. The ends lost 5 bases at V and 7 bases at J; junction bases unmatched: 6. The V gene's germline CDR1 is MRHNA and CDR2 SNTAGT. The DNA of the CDR3 is TGTGCCAGCAGTCAAGCGGGGGGGCTGAATACGCAGTATTTT. Translation: CASSQAGGLNTQYF.

The chain links TRBV7-2 to TRBJ1-2; D is possibly TRBD1 (5 bases). The CDR3 has 14 residues. In germline, CDR1 is SGHTA, CDR2 FQGNSA. V was trimmed by 3 bases and J by 2 bases, leaving 10 bases between them. In DNA, the CDR3 is TGTGCCAGCAGCTTCCGTGGGGGGAACTATGGCTACACCTTC. As protein: CASSFRGGNYGYTF.

CDR3 sequence: CASSPWTGEGGYGYTF. As DNA, the CDR3 is TGCGCCAGCAGCCCCTGGACAGGGGAAGGGGGCTATGGCTACACCTTC. V and J are TRBV4-3 and TRBJ1-2; 9 bases map to TRBD1. This CDR3 contains 16 residues. V shed 4 bases, J shed 4 bases, and the junction held 10 bases outside the gene matches. The germline gives CDR1 LGHNA, CDR2 YSLEER.

This sequence joins TRBV7-2 and TRBJ1-2; TRBD1 is a possible D gene (5 bases). The germline V and J ends were trimmed by 0 bases and 4 bases, with 21 bases remaining between them. The CDR3 consists of 18 residues. The V gene's germline CDR1 is SGHTA and CDR2 FQGNSA. CDR3 in amino acids: CASSLAQSARGGVYGYTF. The CDR3 DNA reads TGTGCCAGCAGCTTAGCTCAATCGGCCCGGGGGGGGGTCTATGGCTACACCTTC. Drawing the rest from reference TRBV7-2 and TRBJ1-2, the complete variable domain is GAGVSQSPSNKVTEKGKDVELRCDPISGHTALYWYRQSLGQGLEFLIYFQGNSAPDKSGLPSDRFSAERTGGSVSTLTIQRTQQEDSAVYLCASSLAQSARGGVYGYTFGSGTRLTVV.

The CDR3 DNA is TGTGCCAGCAGCCTACAGGGGGTGGAAGCTGAAGCTTTCTTT. This codes for CASSLQGVEAEAFF. The chain carries TRBV5-4 and TRBJ1-1, with 8 bases lining up with TRBD1. CDR1 SGHNT and CDR2 YYREEE come from the germline V gene (reference sequence). The CDR3 runs 14 residues. With V trimmed by 4 bases and J by 6 bases, 8 bases remained unmatched.

This clone turned up a few times. The chain joins TRBV5-4 to TRBJ2-5, with a possible D match to TRBD2 (5 bases). The CDR3 runs to 15 residues. The V end was cut by 1 base, the J end by 1 base, with 11 bases between. Germline values: CDR1 SGHNT, CDR2 YYREEE (reference sequence). For the CDR3, the DNA is TGTGCCAGCAGCTTGAGGCAGGACTCCCAAGAGACCCAGTACTTC. This gives the protein CASSLRQDSQETQYF.

The CDR3 nucleotides are TGTGCCACCAGCGAAGCGGGGGGGCCCCACGAGCAGTACTTC. It specifies CATSEAGGPHEQYF. V and J are TRBV15 and TRBJ2-7; 10 bases are shared with TRBD2. J lost 5 bases, V lost 5 bases, and 6 bases had no gene match. Germline CDR1 reads LNHNV; CDR2 reads YYDKDF (reference sequence). The CDR3 length is 14 residues.

The chain combines TRBV5-1 with TRBJ2-1, with D hard to call. The length of the CDR3 is 17 residues. From germline, CDR1 is SGHRS and CDR2 YFSETQ. Between the trimmed V and J ends, which lost 0 bases and 0 bases, there was a span of 13 bases. CDR3 region: CASSLALTSSSYNEQFF. The CDR3 coding sequence is TGCGCCAGCAGCTTGGCCTTGACGTCTAGCTCCTACAATGAGCAGTTCTTC.

The chain joins TRBV18 to TRBJ2-5; 7 bases fit TRBD1. The germline gives CDR1 KGHSH, CDR2 LQKENI. The CDR3 sequence is 16 residues long. V lost 4 bases to trimming and J lost 1 base; unmatched junction nucleotides: 9. CDR3 protein: CASSRQTGSAQETQYF. The CDR3 DNA reads TGTGCCAGCTCACGCCAGACAGGGTCTGCCCAAGAGACCCAGTACTTC.

V is TRBV30 and J is TRBJ1-1; possible D gene TRBD1, 6 bases. The CDR3 is 11 residues long. The germline V gene has CDR1 GTSNPN and CDR2 SVGIG (reference sequence). The V gene lost 4 bases and the J gene lost 4 bases, with 7 bases spanning the gap. CDR3 amino acids: CAWTRGTEAFF. In DNA form, the CDR3 reads TGTGCCTGGACCAGGGGCACTGAAGCTTTCTTT. The full variable domain, completed using reference TRBV30 and TRBJ1-1, is SQTIHQWPATLVQPVGSPLSLECTVEGTSNPNLYWYRQAAGRGLQLLFYSVGIGQISSEVPQNLSASRPQDRQFILSSKKLLLSDSGFYLCAWTRGTEAFFGQGTRLTVV.

V and J are TRBV6-2 or TRBV6-3 and TRBJ2-1; 12 bases map to TRBD2. Germline CDR1 reads MNHEY; CDR2 reads SVGEGT. V was pared by 4 bases and J by 4 bases, with 2 bases of the junction left unmatched. The CDR3 length is 15 residues. The CDR3: CASSLLAGGYNEQFF. CDR3 DNA sequence: TGTGCCAGCAGTTTACTAGCGGGGGGATACAATGAGCAGTTCTTC.

This clone was detected only once. The chain has TRBV4-3 and TRBJ1-1; D might be TRBD1 (6 bases). The CDR3 has 15 residues. CDR1 is LGHNA and CDR2 is YSLEER in the germline V gene. The germline V and J ends were trimmed by 0 bases and 1 base, with 9 bases remaining between them. CDR3 bases: TGCGCCAGCAGCCAAGAAATAGGGGGGAACACTGAAGCTTTCTTT. Protein sequence: CASSQEIGGNTEAFF.

The chain carries TRBV6-5 and TRBJ1-2; maybe TRBD1 (6 bases). The CDR3 has 14 residues. Germline values: CDR1 MNHEY, CDR2 SVGAGI. V shed 6 bases and J shed 6 bases, with 17 bases lying between them. The CDR3 loop is CASSLPGQGDGYTF. CDR3 nucleotide sequence: TGTGCCAGCAGCCTTCCGGGACAAGGTGATGGCTACACCTTC.

The chain has TRBV7-3 and TRBJ1-1; tentative D call: TRBD1 (5 bases). Trimming took 6 bases from V and 7 from J, leaving 15 bases between them. Germline CDR1 and CDR2: SGHTA and FQGTGA. The CDR3 extends over 13 amino acids. In DNA, the CDR3 is TGTGCCAGCAGTTTACAGCGCGACAGTGAAGCTTTCTTT. Translating gives CASSLQRDSEAFF.

The chain uses TRBV6-5 and TRBJ1-5; TRBD1 matches 7 bases. CDR3 length: 15 amino acids. The junction had 10 bases not matched to a gene; V was cut back by 7 bases and J by 4 bases. The germline V gene has CDR1 MNHEY and CDR2 SVGAGI. The CDR3 region is CASTLSPGGNQPQHF. The CDR3 region has the DNA TGTGCCAGCACCCTAAGCCCAGGGGGGAATCAGCCCCAGCATTTT.

The chain carries TRBV13 and TRBJ1-1; TRBD1 aligns across 7 bases. This CDR3 region has 15 residues. V shed 4 bases and J 6 bases; nucleotides not matched to a gene: 11. The germline V gene has CDR1 PRHDT and CDR2 FYEKMQ (reference sequence). CDR3 residues: CASSSDLQGTPEAFF. The CDR3 bases are TGTGCCAGCAGCTCCGACTTACAGGGGACCCCTGAAGCTTTCTTT.

V and J are TRBV5-1 and TRBJ2-2; D is perhaps TRBD2 (5 bases). The V gene lost 4 bases and the J gene lost 0 bases, with 10 bases spanning the gap. This CDR3 is built from 15 residues. Germline V gives CDR1 SGHRS, CDR2 YFSETQ. The CDR3 DNA reads as TGCGCCAGCAGCCATAGCGCCCCGAACACCGGGGAGCTGTTTTTT. Its protein product is CASSHSAPNTGELFF. Variable domain in full (rest from reference TRBV5-1 and TRBJ2-2): KAGVTQTPRYLIKTRGQQVTLSCSPISGHRSVSWYQQTPGQGLQFLFEYFSETQRNKGNFPGRFSGRQFSNSRSEMNVSTLELGDSALYLCASSHSAPNTGELFFGEGSRLTVL.

The chain has TRBV6-5 and TRBJ1-2, with D maybe TRBD1 (6 bases). The ends were cut back, 4 bases at V and 4 bases at J, with 16 bases in the middle. The CDR3 runs to 15 residues. Per the germline V gene, CDR1 is MNHEY and CDR2 is SVGAGI. CDR3 in amino acids: CASSWGGGLSYGYTF. DNA for the CDR3: TGTGCCAGCAGTTGGGGGGGCGGGTTATCCTATGGCTACACCTTC.

This clone was recorded only once. This chain joins TRBV5-6 and TRBJ1-1, with D possibly matching TRBD1 (5 bases). Germline values: CDR1 SGHDT, CDR2 YYEEEE. V was trimmed by 0 bases and J by 1 base, leaving 13 bases between them. The CDR3 length is 16 residues. CDR3 amino acids: CASSLVGQGWNTEAFF. The CDR3, as DNA: TGTGCCAGCAGCTTGGTCGGGCAGGGTTGGAACACTGAAGCTTTCTTT.

This chain joins TRBV4-1 and TRBJ2-1; 8 bases fit TRBD2. Germline CDR1 and CDR2: MGHRA and YSYEKL. J was trimmed by 0 bases and V by 0 bases; bases with no gene match: 13. CDR3 length: 20 residues. Written as DNA, the CDR3 is TGCGCCAGCAGCCAAGAACGAGCGGGGGCCCTCTATAGCTCCTACAATGAGCAGTTCTTC. Its protein is CASSQERAGALYSSYNEQFF.